Described below is a single T cell receptor beta chain sequence and its context. Germline V CDR1 and CDR2: LNHNV, YYDKDF (reference sequence). Deletions cut 0 bases from V and 7 bases from J, with 13 bases between. There are 15 residues in the CDR3. Measured with immunoSEQ multiplex PCR; TCRdb has only the in-frame clones, and not every one. The data hold fewer than 250,000 clones, with almost 90% observed a single time. This sample was included in a study of blood T cell repertoires in COVID-19. About the study: The origin of the acute and convalescent COVID-19 samples was the United States, Italy and Spain. The analysed material was cDNA or gDNA that came from T cells, B-cell-depleted T cells, or PBMCs.

Sequencing input: PBMCs or T cells enriched from blood (not recorded which). The source of this sequence is a man aged 25-45 years who had been exposed to COVID-19. The chain recombines TRBV15 with TRBJ1-3; D gene unclear. CDR3 in DNA: TGTGCCACCAGCAGAGATCGGGGATCGCGGAACACCATATATTTT. Translating gives CATSRDRGSRNTIYF.